This T cell receptor beta chain was recorded in a study of blood T cells in healthy people across ages. This CDR3 comprises 14 residues. CDR1 and CDR2 from the germline V gene are SGHRS and YFSETQ. V shed 0 bases and J 5 bases; nucleotides not matched to a gene: 2. Total RNA was isolated from each sample in quantities of at least 5.5 micrograms. Primed by a sample-barcoded 5' primer and a J-beta primer mix, a second PCR proceeded for about 7 to 12 cycles. Using its own MiXCR run on the 5' RACE reads, TCRdb lists one record per CDR3 protein. The sample yields about 1.4 million distinct CDR3 sequences, around 59% seen once. This clonotype was seen only a few times.

This TCR derives from a man aged 18-30 years in good health. Sequenced: blood. The V gene is TRBV5-1, the J gene TRBJ2-1; 7 bases line up with TRBD2. The CDR3 here is CASSLELADNEQFF. The CDR3 nucleotides read TGCGCCAGCAGCTTGGAGCTAGCGGACAATGAGCAGTTCTTC.